This TCR beta chain stems from a study of response to subunit inactivated influenza vaccine (dated by TCRdb to 2016 to 2019). With regard to the full study: To follow how T cells responded to a trivalent subunit inactivated influenza vaccine, the researchers relied on deep quantitative profiling of the T cell receptor repertoire.

This clonotype came up a few times. Its antigen is still unknown. No quality values exist for individual bases; no much larger clone is one base distant. To prepare the library, RT-PCR was applied. The data were produced on an Illumina HiSeq 2500. TCRdb trimmed the raw reads at Q25, called clones with MiXCR and kept productive beta chains. Each entry merges the rows of one CDR3 protein and shows their most common DNA and genes. Across this sample there are over 400,000 distinct CDR3 sequences, with over 10% seen only once. About 12% of the sample rests with the top ten. The research as a whole found: The authors suggested that each seasonal influenza vaccination may recruit only a limited number of new T cells.

The cysteine opens and the phenylalanine closes a CDR3 of 15 amino acids. Of the read, only the CDR3 DNA is kept; its 45 bases are in frame from base 1. Trimming removed 2 bases from V and 8 bases from J, leaving 18 bases between the germline ends. For CDR1 and CDR2, the germline V gene lists MNHEY and SVGEGT. The time point label, read with the paper, signifies: 45 to 50 days after influenza vaccine administration. The source material was PBMCs from blood, sampled roughly 48 days after vaccination. The TCR was taken from a middle-aged man who received an inactivated influenza vaccine. Donor details come from another sample of the same person, matched by shared clones. Recombination linked TRBV6-2 or TRBV6-3 to TRBJ1-2; the D gene is unclear. The DNA reads as follows: TGTGCCAGCAGTTACCTTTCTAACACACATGGCGGCTACACCTTC. This is translated as CASSYLSNTHGGYTF.